This TCR beta chain stems from a study of CD8+CD57+ T cells in acquired aplastic anemia (dated by TCRdb to 2017 to 2018). Study-level background: Extracted DNA from sorted CD4+ and CD8+ cells averaged about 3.4 ug, ranging from roughly 0.17 to 27.4 ug. CD8+CD57+ expansion was defined as frequency above the mean frequency observed in healthy subjects. Overall results and qualifications from the work: Patients and healthy controls showed no significant difference in CD8+ Simpson's diversity (P=0.060). Although 25 to 30 CD8+ CDR3 sequences were shared by patients and controls, these sequences appeared highly expressed in patients and within the immunodominant clones of patients.

Flow cytometry had shown CD8+CD57+ cell expansion in the patients selected for sequencing. Every patient had a diagnosis of severe acquired aplastic anemia based on International Study of Aplastic Anemia and Agranulocytosis and Camitta criteria. At the time blood was sampled, none of the patients had received any therapy. In the study, sorted CD4+ and CD8+ blood T cells from patients with severe aplastic anemia and from healthy subjects underwent deep sequencing of TCR repertoires. Patients were enrolled in the USA under clinicaltrials.gov protocols 00001620, 01623167, 00001397, 00071045, 00081523 and 00961064. Ficoll-Paque density gradient centrifugation was used to isolate peripheral blood mononuclear cells. Before DNA extraction, CD4+ and CD8+ T cells were sorted by FACS or by magnetic beads. Profiling of TCR beta VDJ combinations and CDR3 sequences used genomic DNA as the template. TCR repertoire sequencing was run on an Illumina HiSeq 2000. The original pipeline was this. Repertoire assessment relied on Simpson's diversity index, CDR3 size and DJ length profiles, and TRBV/TRBJ rearrangement plots. Whichever DNA sequence was most abundant in the deep sequencing data was defined as the immunodominant clone. CDR3 amino acid sequences were screened for sharing across subjects and were compared with published repertoires and the VDJdb database. TCRdb reworked the public reads: Q25 trimming with fastp, MiXCR clone assembly, productive beta chains retained. Each entry merges the rows of one CDR3 protein and shows their most common DNA and genes. The V and J calls and clone size are TCRdb's, not the authors'. In this sample the table shows 150,000 or so distinct CDR3 sequences, about 50% of which occur a single time. The top ten clones comprise more than 30% of the sample.

For this clonotype: This receptor's antigen is unknown. The input lacks base qualities; no much larger clone sits a single base away.

The origin of this receptor is a human donor with aplastic anemia. Sample: sorted CD4+, CD8+, or CD8+CD57+ T cells (not recorded which) from PBMCs.

The CDR3 reads CSARTGKDPYGYTF. The nucleotide sequence is given as TGCAGTGCTCGGACAGGGAAGGACCCTTATGGCTACACCTTC. The rearranged segments are TRBV20-1 and TRBJ1-2; the central 8 bases match TRBD1. The CDR3 goes from the cysteine to the phenylalanine over 14 residues. Kept here is only the CDR3 DNA, which spans 42 bases and is read in frame from base 1. The germline V gene (reference sequence) gives CDR1 as DFQATT and CDR2 as SNEGSKA. Trimming accounts for 5 bases at V and 5 bases at J, while the number of junction bases matched to no gene is 10.